Listed below are T cell receptor beta chains from one sample, sequenced in a study of cytomegalovirus exposure and HLA in healthy donors. This table comes from immunoSEQ multiplex PCR, and its TCRdb copy is limited to in-frame clones, with some not included. This table has about 91,000 clones, roughly 67% appearing once. The sequencing input was PBMCs. The receptors stem from a human donor in good health. CDR3s include the opening cysteine and the closing phenylalanine or tryptophan. A D gene is named only where the DNA matches it firmly. Clone size, where shown, is once, few, many, or a class for clones that have expanded.

size,J,D,V,CDR3,DNA
once,TRBJ2-7,NA,TRBV2,CASSEAAEQYF,TGTGCCAGCAGTGAAGCGGCCGAGCAGTACTTC
few,TRBJ2-1,NA,TRBV7-9,CASSREVGGRYNEQFF,TGTGCCAGCAGCCGAGAAGTGGGGGGGCGGTACAATGAGCAGTTCTTC
NA,TRBJ1-2,TRBD1,TRBV6-5,CASSYLSDRDGYTF,TGTGCCAGCAGTTACCTGTCCGACAGGGACGGCTACACCTTC
few,TRBJ2-1,NA,TRBV5-8,CASSLAQGVGVDEQFF,TGTGCCAGCAGCTTGGCACAGGGCGTCGGGGTCGATGAGCAGTTCTTC
NA,TRBJ1-1,NA,TRBV27,CASSSSRRGGLRILNTEAFF,TGTGCCAGCAGTTCAAGCCGGAGGGGGGGACTCCGCATTTTGAACACTGAAGCTTTCTTT
NA,TRBJ1-2,TRBD1,TRBV4-3,CASSLQGQGGYGYTF,TGCGCCAGCAGCCTACAGGGACAGGGGGGCTATGGCTACACCTTC
NA,TRBJ2-6,TRBD2,TRBV19,CASSIRGAGANVLTF,TGTGCCAGTAGTATTCGGGGGGCTGGGGCCAACGTCCTGACTTTC
NA,TRBJ1-4,NA,TRBV6-5,CASSYGSEKLFF,TGTGCCAGCAGTTACGGGAGTGAAAAACTGTTTTTT
few,TRBJ2-3,NA,TRBV5-1,CASSPRTDTQYF,TGCGCCAGCAGTCCGCGGACAGATACGCAGTATTTT
NA,TRBJ1-1,NA,TRBV27,CASSYPRAGRTEAFF,TGTGCCAGCAGTTACCCCAGAGCGGGAAGGACTGAAGCTTTCTTT
NA,TRBJ1-5,NA,TRBV7-2,CASSLDFRVNQPQHF,TGTGCCAGCAGCTTGGACTTCCGGGTTAATCAGCCCCAGCATTTT
few,TRBJ2-7,NA,TRBV7-2,CASSLRYSYEQYF,TGTGCCAGCAGCCTCCGCTATTCCTACGAGCAGTACTTC
NA,TRBJ1-3,TRBD1,TRBV11-3,CASTNRQGDISGNTIYF,TGTGCCAGCACCAACAGGCAGGGGGACATCTCTGGAAACACCATATATTTT
NA,TRBJ1-2,NA,TRBV9,CASSVDEGDYGYTF,TGTGCCAGCAGCGTAGATGAGGGCGACTATGGCTACACCTTC
once,TRBJ1-2,NA,TRBV29-1,CSVVDSAKVDYGYTF,TGCAGCGTTGTGGACTCCGCAAAGGTCGACTATGGCTACACCTTC
NA,TRBJ2-7,NA,TRBV6-5,CASRRSYSYEQYF,TGTGCCAGTCGACGGAGTTATTCCTACGAGCAGTACTTC
few,TRBJ2-5,NA,TRBV7-3,CASSLRVGETQYF,TGTGCCAGCAGCTTACGGGTGGGAGAGACCCAGTACTTC